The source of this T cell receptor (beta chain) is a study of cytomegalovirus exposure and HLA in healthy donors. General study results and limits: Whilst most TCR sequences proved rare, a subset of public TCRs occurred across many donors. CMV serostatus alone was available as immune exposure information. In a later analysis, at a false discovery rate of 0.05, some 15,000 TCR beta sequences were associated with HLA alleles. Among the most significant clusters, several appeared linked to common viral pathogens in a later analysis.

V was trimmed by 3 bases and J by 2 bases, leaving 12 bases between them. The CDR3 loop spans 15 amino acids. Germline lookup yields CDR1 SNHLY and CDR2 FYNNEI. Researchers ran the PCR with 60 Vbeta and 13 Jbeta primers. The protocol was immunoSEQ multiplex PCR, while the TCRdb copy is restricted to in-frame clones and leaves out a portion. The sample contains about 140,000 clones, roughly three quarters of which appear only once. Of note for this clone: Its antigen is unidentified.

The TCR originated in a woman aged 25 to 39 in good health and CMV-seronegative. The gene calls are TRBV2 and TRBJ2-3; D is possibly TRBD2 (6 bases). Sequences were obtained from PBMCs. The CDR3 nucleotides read TGTGCCAGCAGTGACCGGGGGAAAATCACAGATACGCAGTATTTT. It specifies CASSDRGKITDTQYF.